This TCR beta chain is drawn from a study of T-cell memory formation after mild COVID-19. The CDR3 runs to 14 residues. Germline values: CDR1 MGHRA, CDR2 YSYEKL. Trimming cost V 4 bases and J 5 bases, with 14 bases left between them. Constant-segment-primed 5'RACE gave TCR alpha and TCR beta cDNA libraries with sample barcodes and UMIs. TCRdb reanalysed the 5' RACE reads using MiXCR and keeps one entry per CDR3 protein. The table lists about 410,000 distinct CDR3 sequences, 18% of them singletons. The sequencing sample was made of PBMCs or a T cell subset sorted from them (not recorded which). This TCR came from a man between 18 and 35 years old who had mild COVID-19 (a few samples of this study predate the infection). Cell type and time point are not known. The V gene is TRBV4-1, the J gene TRBJ1-1; weak D call: TRBD1 (6 bases). CDR3 residues: CASSLSRGGTEAFF. The CDR3 region has the DNA TGCGCCAGCAGCCTTTCCAGGGGTGGTACTGAAGCTTTCTTT.